Each of the 27 T cell receptor beta chains below was sequenced from the same sample in a study of OX40 agonist ivuxolimab in advanced cancers. Generated by immunoSEQ multiplex PCR, the TCRdb table keeps only in-frame clones and is missing some. The table has roughly 35,000 clones, about 81% seen once. The sample here was CD4+ or CD8+ T cells sorted from blood, taken in a trial of the OX40 agonist ivuxolimab. These receptors were obtained from an adult with an advanced solid tumor such as melanoma, head and neck, liver or kidney cancer.

This clone was detected a few times. The rearrangement joins TRBV30 to TRBJ2-2; D remains ambiguous. This CDR3 has 13 residues. V lost 6 bases and J lost 3, with 11 bases in between. Germline assignment: CDR1 GTSNPN and CDR2 SVGIG (reference sequence). The CDR3 DNA reads as TGTGCCTGCGACACTGCTGACACCGGGGAGCTGTTTTTT. Protein: CACDTADTGELFF.

The J gene is TRBJ2-1, the V gene TRBV4-3; 9 bases match TRBD2. The CDR3 runs 16 residues. The J segment lost 7 bases and the V segment lost 3 bases, leaving 10 bases of the junction unmatched. Germline V lookup: CDR1 LGHNA, CDR2 YSLEER. The CDR3 loop is CASSHIPLAGSNEQFF. As DNA, the CDR3 is TGCGCCAGCAGCCACATACCCCTAGCGGGGTCAAATGAGCAGTTCTTC.

The chain carries TRBV6-1 and TRBJ2-1, with D perhaps TRBD2 (5 bases). Germline-derived CDR1 and CDR2 are MNHNS and SASEGT. V was clipped by 4 bases and J by 2 bases, with 12 bases between them. This CDR3 spans 15 amino acids. As DNA, the CDR3 is TGTGCCAGCAGTGTGTCGCGGGCCACCTACAATGAGCAGTTCTTC. It yields the protein CASSVSRATYNEQFF.

This sequence joins TRBV6-5 and TRBJ2-1, with a weak D call TRBD1 (6 bases). Trimming took off 7 bases at V and 4 bases at J, with 17 bases between the two ends. The CDR3 is 15 amino acids. Germline CDR1 is MNHEY and CDR2 is SVGAGI. The CDR3 sequence is CASTPGDGPYNEQFF. CDR3 nucleotides: TGTGCCAGCACCCCAGGGGACGGCCCTTACAATGAGCAGTTCTTC.

The chain recombines TRBV28 with TRBJ2-1; 9 bases align to TRBD1. V was pared by 5 bases and J by 15 bases, with 8 bases of the junction left unmatched. Germline-derived CDR1 and CDR2 are MDHEN and SYDVKM. CDR3 length: 12 amino acids. DNA for the CDR3: TGTGCCAGCAGTCCCGGGACAGGGCGGGTGTTCTTC. Its protein product is CASSPGTGRVFF.

The chain is built from TRBV11-2 and TRBJ1-3; D is unclear. The V gene's germline CDR1 is SGHAT and CDR2 FQNNGV. V lost 2 bases and J 3 bases, leaving 5 bases between the germline ends. The CDR3 loop spans 13 amino acids. CDR3 DNA sequence: TGTGCCAGCAGCTTAAGGATTGGAAACACCATATATTTT. Translated, it gives CASSLRIGNTIYF.

The CDR3 nucleotides read TGTGCCAGCAGTGATTTAGGCGTCCAAGGTTTGAATGAGCAGTTCTTC. Translation gives CASSDLGVQGLNEQFF. The rearrangement uses TRBV25-1 and TRBJ2-1, with D unclear. This CDR3 has 16 amino acids. V lost 3 bases to trimming and J lost 7 bases, with 19 bases between them. CDR1 MGHDK and CDR2 SYGVNS come from the germline V gene.

The rearrangement joins TRBV30 to TRBJ1-5; D gene uncertain. The V end lost 2 bases, the J end lost 3 bases, and 8 bases lay between the germline ends. Germline values: CDR1 GTSNPN, CDR2 SVGIG (reference sequence). This CDR3 is 13 amino acids long. CDR3 DNA sequence: TGTGCCTGGAGTCGTCAGGACAATCAGCCCCAGCATTTT. This gives the protein CAWSRQDNQPQHF.

The genes are TRBV11-3 and TRBJ2-5, with 8 bases identical to TRBD2. V lost 3 bases and J lost 5; bases outside the gene matches: 14. CDR3 length: 17 residues. Germline CDR1 reads SGHNT; CDR2 reads YENEEA. Written as DNA, the CDR3 is TGTGCCAGCAGCTTGGGCGGAGCGGGGGAGGTTCGTGAGACCCAGTACTTC. It codes for CASSLGGAGEVRETQYF.

The chain employs TRBV6-6 and TRBJ1-2; D not resolved. V dropped 7 bases and J dropped 4 bases, with 19 bases sitting between them. This CDR3 comprises 15 residues. Germline CDR1 is MNHNY and CDR2 is SVGAGI (reference sequence). The CDR3 sequence: CASTRNPQAGYGYTF. CDR3 sequence (DNA): TGTGCCAGCACCCGCAACCCCCAGGCCGGCTATGGCTACACCTTC.

This chain links TRBV5-1 with TRBJ2-3; D remains ambiguous. Germline lookup yields CDR1 SGHRS and CDR2 YFSETQ. Between the trimmed V and J ends, which lost 0 bases and 5 bases, there was a span of 4 bases. The length of the CDR3 is 12 residues. DNA for the CDR3: TGCGCCAGCAGCTTGGGTGAAGATACGCAGTATTTT. This sequence encodes CASSLGEDTQYF. The full variable domain, its missing parts supplied by reference TRBV5-1 and TRBJ2-3, is KAGVTQTPRYLIKTRGQQVTLSCSPISGHRSVSWYQQTPGQGLQFLFEYFSETQRNKGNFPGRFSGRQFSNSRSEMNVSTLELGDSALYLCASSLGEDTQYFGPGTRLTVL.

This chain uses TRBV30 with TRBJ2-5, with 10 nucleotides matching TRBD1. Looked up from germline, CDR1 is GTSNPN and CDR2 is SVGIG (reference sequence). J gave up 5 bases and V 7 bases, and 10 bases lay outside the gene matches. The length of the CDR3 is 14 residues. This chain's CDR3 is CASVPTGQGETQYF. The CDR3 DNA reads as TGTGCCTCAGTACCGACGGGACAGGGGGAGACCCAGTACTTC.

The rearrangement joins TRBV6-6 to TRBJ1-5; D remains unclear. CDR3 length equals 13 residues. The V end was cut by 1 base, the J end by 5 bases, with 6 bases between. The germline V gene encodes CDR1 MNHNY and CDR2 SVGAGI (reference sequence). CDR3 sequence reads: CASSYFNYQPQHF. CDR3 nucleotides: TGTGCCAGCAGTTACTTCAATTATCAGCCCCAGCATTTT.

The rearrangement joins TRBV4-2 to TRBJ1-2; D might be TRBD1 (6 bases). CDR1 is LGHNA and CDR2 is YNFKEQ in the germline V gene. Trimming took 1 base from V and 8 from J, leaving 17 bases between them. The CDR3 extends over 15 amino acids. The CDR3 region is CASSQVGGFGYGYTF. The CDR3, as DNA: TGTGCCAGCAGCCAAGTAGGGGGGTTTGGATACGGCTACACCTTC.

This chain uses TRBV12-2 with TRBJ1-3. TRBV12-2 is reported as a pseudogene. There are 13 residues in the CDR3. CDR3 DNA sequence: TGTGCAAGTCGCTTAACAGGCGGGGGCACCATATATTTT. The encoded protein is CASRLTGGGTIYF.

By sample fraction, this clone is medium-sized. The chain has TRBV6-5 and TRBJ1-1; tentatively, D is TRBD1 (5 bases). The CDR3 is 15 residues long. V dropped 5 bases and J dropped 6 bases, with 19 bases sitting between them. Germline CDR1 MNHEY, CDR2 SVGAGI. CDR3: CASSAGYWPVAEAFF. The CDR3, as DNA: TGTGCCAGCAGTGCAGGGTACTGGCCGGTCGCTGAAGCTTTCTTT.

V gene TRBV19 combines with J gene TRBJ1-1; TRBD1 aligns across 11 bases. The CDR3 length is 15 residues. CDR1 and CDR2 from the germline V gene are LNHDA and SQIVND (reference sequence). After removal of 6 bases from V and 4 bases from J, the junction contained 7 bases not matched to a gene. Here the CDR3 reads CASRTTGTGGTEAFF. The CDR3 nucleotides read TGTGCCAGTAGGACAACCGGGACAGGGGGCACTGAAGCTTTCTTT.

CDR3 in amino acids: CASSMKRGGYNSPLHF. CDR3 sequence (DNA): TGTGCCAGTAGTATGAAGAGGGGGGGATACAATTCACCCCTCCACTTT. This chain uses TRBV19 with TRBJ1-6; perhaps TRBD1 as D (6 bases). This CDR3 has 16 residues. Germline V gene sequence: CDR1 LNHDA, CDR2 SQIVND (reference sequence). Between the trimmed V and J ends, which lost 3 bases and 7 bases, there was a span of 16 bases.

The CDR3 bases are TGTGCCAGCAGCCCTAACGGGCTAGCGGGTACAGATACGCAGTATTTT. This codes for CASSPNGLAGTDTQYF. J is TRBJ2-3 and V is TRBV7-6; the match to TRBD2 covers 8 bases. Trimming cost V 5 bases and J 3 bases; bases outside gene matches: 10. Germline assignment: CDR1 SGHVS and CDR2 FNYEAQ. CDR3 length: 16 amino acids. Complete variable domain (other parts from reference TRBV7-6 and TRBJ2-3): GAGVSQSPRYKVTKRGQDVALRCDPISGHVSLYWYRQALGQGPEFLTYFNYEAQQDKSGLPNDRFSAERPEGSISTLTIQRTEQRDSAMYRCASSPNGLAGTDTQYFGPGTRLTVL.

This chain uses TRBV29-1 with TRBJ1-1; D is perhaps TRBD1 (6 bases). This CDR3 spans 14 amino acids. Germline V lookup: CDR1 SQVTM, CDR2 ANQGSEA. The V end was cut by 2 bases, the J end by 4 bases, with 14 bases between. This CDR3 is CSVEKQGITTEAFF. DNA for the CDR3: TGCAGCGTTGAAAAACAGGGCATTACCACTGAAGCTTTCTTT.

The rearrangement joins TRBV5-4 to TRBJ1-1; 8 bases align to TRBD1. CDR3 length equals 15 residues. J lost 1 base, V lost 4 bases, and 6 bases had no gene match. Germline V CDR1 and CDR2: SGHNT, YYREEE (reference sequence). Written as DNA, the CDR3 is TGTGCCAGCAGCACCGGACAGGGCTGGAACACTGAAGCTTTCTTT. This sequence encodes CASSTGQGWNTEAFF.

A single count supports this clone. The chain has TRBV6-6 and TRBJ1-2; 9 nucleotides match TRBD1. The V gene end was trimmed by 5 bases and the J gene end by 3 bases; junction bases not matched to a gene: 4. CDR3 length: 14 amino acids. In germline, CDR1 is MNHNY, CDR2 SVGAGI (reference sequence). The CDR3 region has the DNA TGTGCCAGCAGTGACCGGGACAGGGACTATGGCTACACCTTC. Amino acids: CASSDRDRDYGYTF.

In DNA form, the CDR3 reads TGTGCCAGTAGTATATCCCCGGGACTAGCGGGGGGCGAGCAGTACTTC. Its translation: CASSISPGLAGGEQYF. This chain joins TRBV19 and TRBJ2-7; 15 nucleotides match TRBD2. Looked up from germline, CDR1 is LNHDA and CDR2 is SQIVND (reference sequence). V dropped 2 bases and J dropped 6; count of bases not matched to a gene: 5. This CDR3 region has 16 residues.

This clone was counted a few times. The chain recombines TRBV6-6 with TRBJ1-1, with a possible D match to TRBD1 (6 bases). Germline assignment: CDR1 MNHNY and CDR2 SVGAGI (reference sequence). CDR3 length equals 14 residues. Trimming pared 4 bases from V and 2 bases from J, leaving 11 bases between. The CDR3 here is CASSSKGDNTEAFF. CDR3 nucleotide sequence: TGTGCCAGCAGTTCGAAGGGGGATAACACTGAAGCTTTCTTT.

The rearrangement joins TRBV4-2 to TRBJ2-1; no firm D call. This CDR3 is built from 15 residues. The germline gives CDR1 LGHNA, CDR2 YNFKEQ. V was shortened by 0 bases and J by 7 bases, with 13 bases between the two germline ends. The chain's CDR3 is CASSQEKAVWNEQFF. In DNA form, the CDR3 reads TGTGCCAGCAGCCAAGAGAAGGCAGTATGGAATGAGCAGTTCTTC.

This chain joins TRBV6-5 and TRBJ1-2; 7 nucleotides agree with TRBD1. The CDR3 loop spans 14 amino acids. The V gene's germline CDR1 is MNHEY and CDR2 SVGAGI. V lost 6 bases and J lost 8; bases outside the gene matches: 12. The CDR3 sequence is CASRETTGKGGYTF. For the CDR3, the DNA is TGTGCCAGCAGGGAGACGACAGGGAAGGGAGGCTACACCTTC.

V and J are TRBV30 and TRBJ2-7; possibly TRBD1 or TRBD2 for D (5 bases each). The CDR3 is 15 amino acids. The ends were cut back, 2 bases at V and 4 bases at J, with 18 bases in the middle. CDR1 is GTSNPN, CDR2 SVGIG, per germline (reference sequence). CDR3 sequence reads: CAWSFRGRSRYEQYF. DNA for the CDR3: TGTGCCTGGAGTTTCCGGGGACGTTCTAGGTACGAGCAGTACTTC.